This T cell receptor beta chain was found in a study of cytomegalovirus exposure and HLA in healthy donors. Donors counted as nominally healthy when sampled, yet unrecorded immune exposures were likely. Germline CDR1 and CDR2: SNHLY and FYNNEI. Losses at the gene ends were 5 bases for V and 1 base for J; bases not matched to a gene: 9. The CDR3 is 17 amino acids. Use of 60 Vbeta and 13 Jbeta primers characterized the PCR. Sequencing was performed with immunoSEQ multiplex PCR; in TCRdb, only in-frame clones are kept and a portion is missing. This table holds more than 120,000 clones, under 90% found once. Study-level points and caveats: Being productive about 87% or about 30% of the time was typical of most TCR beta V segments in an earlier analysis. In vitro data verified three CMV-associated chains as specific for CMV antigens.

Points on this clone: What it recognizes is unknown.

V is TRBV2 and J is TRBJ1-5, with 9 bases identical to TRBD1. The receptor comes from a male donor in good health and CMV-seronegative. Sequenced material: PBMCs. For the CDR3, the DNA is TGTGCCAGCAGTTACAACAGGGGGCAGGGAAGCAATCAGCCCCAGCATTTT. This encodes CASSYNRGQGSNQPQHF.